The clone carrying this T cell receptor beta chain was seen only a few times. The antigen is undetermined. These data belong to a study of T cell repertoires in cytomegalovirus infection. Via MiXCR, TCRdb re-called the reads, giving one row per CDR3 protein. This sample yields about 100,000 distinct CDR3 sequences, of which roughly 39% are seen a single time; just under 75% belongs to the top ten. The germline V gene encodes CDR1 LNHDA and CDR2 SQIVND (reference sequence). CDR3 length: 14 amino acids. The V and J ends lost 6 bases and 11 bases respectively, with 20 bases between them. This chain uses TRBV19 with TRBJ1-5; D possibly corresponds to TRBD1 (6 bases). This sequence was found in a human donor in good health (CMV status not recorded). Some clones in this sample may be carry-over from other donors' samples. The sequencing used CD8+ T cells from cultured PBMCs, collected from culture after CMV antigen stimulation. CDR3 sequence: CASSPVQGKGTQHF. In DNA form, the CDR3 reads TGTGCCAGTAGCCCCGTCCAGGGGAAGGGTACCCAGCATTTT.